This T cell receptor beta chain was recovered during a study of shared clonotypes between healthy human individuals. Study-wide background: Three CD4 naive, three CD4 memory, two CD8 naive and one CD8 memory plate were used per donor. Overall study results and limits: Clonotypes not shared had lower generation probabilities than those common to all four donors.

Deletions cut 3 bases from V and 2 bases from J, with 9 bases between. This CDR3 is 14 amino acids long. From germline, CDR1 is SNHLY and CDR2 FYNNEI. Using immunoSEQ multiplex PCR, the repertoire was profiled, and TCRdb retains in-frame clones only, with some absent. The sample has 2 million or so clones; approximately 95% are singletons. All donors were healthy HIV-negative adults lacking recent acute infections or vaccinations. About this clone itself: What it recognizes is unknown.

The sample comprised naive CD4+ T cells sorted from blood. This sample's subset: CD45RA+ positively selected. The clonotype comes from a man younger than 35 in good health. This chain joins TRBV2 and TRBJ2-3; D gene uncertain. The CDR3 sequence is CASSDPLHTDTQYF. The CDR3 nucleotides read TGTGCCAGCAGTGACCCCCTACACACAGATACGCAGTATTTT.